The clone carrying this TCR beta chain occurred many times. No antigen is known for it. This entry is derived from a study of human T cells and chemical hapten exposure. In the study overall: Patients, mostly women, had alopecia areata, alopecia totalis or alopecia universalis. Study-wide results and caveats: With DPC sensitization, TCRs exceeding 1 in 1000 frequency showed no change.

The time point here: patch test 2, 6 weeks after DPC sensitization. The treatment is: therapeutic diphenylcyclopropenone sensitization with weekly scalp DPC. Germline-derived CDR1 and CDR2 are MNHNY and SVGAGI (reference sequence). The length of the CDR3 is 14 residues. The V and J ends lost 7 bases and 4 bases respectively, with 15 bases between them. From the RACE reads, TCRdb called clonotypes with MiXCR, one entry per CDR3 protein. Here the sample spans under 450,000 distinct CDR3 sequences, about 6% being singletons. The sequence was collected from a woman between 18 and 29 years old with alopecia areata. Some clones in this sample may be carry-over from other donors' samples. The chain combines TRBV6-6 with TRBJ2-3; a weak D match, TRBD1 (6 bases). The source was whole blood, collected in connection with sensitization to the hapten diphenylcyclopropenone (DPC). This CDR3 is CASTPIQGSDTQYF. CDR3 DNA sequence: TGTGCCAGCACGCCTATTCAGGGGTCAGATACGCAGTATTTT.